This T cell receptor (beta chain) was sequenced for a study of Tregs in tolerant kidney transplant recipients. Study results and limitations: Expanding Tregs on activated donor B cells appeared to best identify donor-specific TCRbeta clones. Few patients were studied, so findings need validation in larger groups.

Unstimulated Tregs (CD4+CD25+CD127-) and CD4+CD25- non-Tregs were sorted from PBMCs. This clone came up a few times. The antigen is not known. The CDR3 extends over 14 amino acids. Germline CDR1 and CDR2: SGHAT and FQDESV (reference sequence). Unmatched junction bases numbered 10, after V lost 5 bases and J lost 7 bases. Libraries were prepared by immunoSEQ multiplex PCR; TCRdb keeps only in-frame clonotypes and omits some of them. The sample contains 75,000 to 100,000 clones, approximately 90% of which appear only once. Material: CD8+ T cells from blood. The V gene is TRBV11-1, the J gene TRBJ1-2; TRBD1 matches at 7 bases. This TCR derives from a human donor in good health. CDR3 DNA: TGTGCCAGCAGCATGGCCACCGGGACAGTTGGCTACACCTTC. Translating gives CASSMATGTVGYTF.